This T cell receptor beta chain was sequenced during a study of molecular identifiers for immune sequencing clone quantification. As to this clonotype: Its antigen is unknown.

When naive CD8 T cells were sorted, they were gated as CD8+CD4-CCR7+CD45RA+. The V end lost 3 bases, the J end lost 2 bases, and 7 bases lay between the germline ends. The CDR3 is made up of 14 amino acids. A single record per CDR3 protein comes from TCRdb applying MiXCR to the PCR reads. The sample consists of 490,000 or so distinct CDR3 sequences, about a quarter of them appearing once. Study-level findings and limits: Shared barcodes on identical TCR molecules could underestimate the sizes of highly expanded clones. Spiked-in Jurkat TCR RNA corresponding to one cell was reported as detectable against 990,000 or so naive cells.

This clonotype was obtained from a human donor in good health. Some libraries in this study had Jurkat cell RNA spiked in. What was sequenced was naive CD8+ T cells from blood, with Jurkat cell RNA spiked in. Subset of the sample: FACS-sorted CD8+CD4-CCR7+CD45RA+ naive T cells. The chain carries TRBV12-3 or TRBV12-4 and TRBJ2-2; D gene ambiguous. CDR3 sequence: CASSFGINTGELFF. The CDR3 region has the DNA TGTGCCAGCAGTTTTGGGATCAACACCGGGGAGCTGTTTTTT.